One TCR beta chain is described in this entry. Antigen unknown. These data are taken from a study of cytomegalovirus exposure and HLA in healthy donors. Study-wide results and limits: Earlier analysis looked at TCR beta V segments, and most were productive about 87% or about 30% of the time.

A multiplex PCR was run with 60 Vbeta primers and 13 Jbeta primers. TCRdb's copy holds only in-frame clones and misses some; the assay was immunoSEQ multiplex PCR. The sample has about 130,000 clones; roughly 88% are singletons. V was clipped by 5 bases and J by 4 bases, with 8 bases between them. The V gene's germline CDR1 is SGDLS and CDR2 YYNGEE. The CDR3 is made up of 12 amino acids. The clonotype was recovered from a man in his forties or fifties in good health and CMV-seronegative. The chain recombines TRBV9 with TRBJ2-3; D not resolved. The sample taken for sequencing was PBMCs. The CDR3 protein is CASSLSADTQYF. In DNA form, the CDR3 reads TGTGCCAGCAGTCTATCGGCAGATACGCAGTATTTT.